The present entry profiles one T cell receptor beta chain with its context. Within the sample, other DNA sequences also encode this same CDR3. The sample belongs to a study of blood T cell repertoires in COVID-19. Study-level background: Donors in the United States, Italy and Spain gave samples during acute or convalescent COVID-19. Nucleic acid was either cDNA or gDNA, and it came from T cells, B-cell-depleted T cells, or PBMCs.

Trimming cost V 5 bases and J 1 base, with 8 bases left between them. Germline CDR1 reads SGHNT; CDR2 reads YENEEA. The CDR3 spans 13 residues. Per the original data handling: Reference gene primer amplification gave nucleated cell count estimates. Sequenced by immunoSEQ multiplex PCR; TCRdb stores in-frame clones only, minus some. V, J and clone size were drawn from that table, and D and trimming were deduced from the DNA. Of more than 75,000 clones in the sample, over 65% were seen once. The sequencing input was peripheral blood. The source of this sequence is a woman between 65 and 79 years old with acute or convalescent COVID-19. The V and J genes are TRBV11-3 and TRBJ1-2, with D uncertain. This chain's CDR3 is CASSSRGNYGYTF. CDR3 in DNA: TGTGCCAGCAGCAGTCGCGGTAACTATGGCTACACCTTC.